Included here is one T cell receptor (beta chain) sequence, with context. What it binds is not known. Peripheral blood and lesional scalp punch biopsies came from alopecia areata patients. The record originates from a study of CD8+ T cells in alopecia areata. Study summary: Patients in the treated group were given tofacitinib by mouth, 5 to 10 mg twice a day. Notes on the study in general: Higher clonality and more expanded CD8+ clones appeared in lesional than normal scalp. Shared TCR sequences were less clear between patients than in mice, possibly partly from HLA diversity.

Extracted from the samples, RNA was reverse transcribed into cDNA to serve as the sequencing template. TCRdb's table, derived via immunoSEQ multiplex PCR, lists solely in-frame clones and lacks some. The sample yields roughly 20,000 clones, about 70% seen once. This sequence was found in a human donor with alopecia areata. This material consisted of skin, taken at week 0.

The CDR3 loop is CASSVVRGNQPQHF. The CDR3 coding sequence is TGTGCCAGCAGTGTGGTCAGGGGGAATCAGCCCCAGCATTTT. The J gene is TRBJ1-5, the V gene TRBV6-1; 7 bases agree with TRBD1. V lost 4 bases and J lost 4; bases outside the gene matches: 4. This CDR3 spans 14 amino acids. Germline-derived CDR1 and CDR2 are MNHNS and SASEGT.